The 4 T cell receptor beta chains in this list originate from one sample, sequenced in a study of blood T cell repertoires in COVID-19. Sequencing used immunoSEQ multiplex PCR; TCRdb keeps in-frame clones, though not all of them. Counted here are 300,000 to 450,000 clones, 80% to 90% occurring once; the ten biggest clones make up 2% to 2.5%. The sequencing sample was made of peripheral blood. All receptors come from a woman aged 60-75 years with COVID-19, enrolled during active disease.

The CDR3 sequence is CASSLRRTSYEQYF. CDR3 nucleotides: TGTGCCAGCAGCTTACGGCGGACTTCCTACGAGCAGTACTTC. The chain carries TRBV7-6 and TRBJ2-7, with a possible D match to TRBD2 (5 bases). Germline V CDR1 and CDR2: SGHVS, FNYEAQ. This CDR3 region has 14 residues. The germline V and J ends were trimmed by 2 bases and 1 base, with 9 bases remaining between them.

This chain joins TRBV11-2 and TRBJ2-7; weak D call: TRBD1 (5 bases). Trimming left V 3 bases short and J 1 base short, with 13 bases between. The germline V gene has CDR1 SGHAT and CDR2 FQNNGV. The CDR3 sequence is 15 residues long. The CDR3 DNA reads as TGTGCCAGCAGCTTGCTCCCCAGGGTATCCTACGAGCAGTACTTC. This encodes CASSLLPRVSYEQYF.

The table lists this clone with a few counts. The chain combines TRBV2 with TRBJ1-5; 7 bases map to TRBD1. CDR1 is SNHLY and CDR2 is FYNNEI in the germline V gene. This CDR3 region has 16 residues. V gave up 6 bases and J gave up 0 bases; unmatched junction bases: 8. CDR3 in DNA: TGTGCCAGCAGCGACAGGGATTTTATTAGCAATCAGCCCCAGCATTTT. This encodes CASSDRDFISNQPQHF.

V and J are TRBV4-1 and TRBJ1-1; 7 nucleotides line up with TRBD1. The CDR3 is made up of 15 amino acids. Germline assignment: CDR1 MGHRA and CDR2 YSYEKL. The ends lost 3 bases at V and 1 base at J; junction bases unmatched: 5. The CDR3 region has the DNA TGCGCCAGCAGCCAGGATACAGGGGAGAACACTGAAGCTTTCTTT. This encodes CASSQDTGENTEAFF.